This T cell receptor beta chain was documented in a study of blood T cell repertoires in COVID-19 (dated by TCRdb to about 2020). Background on the whole study: The collaborator samples originated in the United States, Italy and Spain and spanned the acute and convalescent phases of COVID-19. The material from the prospective study consisted of cDNA or gDNA derived from T cells, B-cell-depleted T cells, or PBMCs. The dataset comprised deeply sampled blood TCRbeta repertoires from subjects exposed to, actively infected with, or recovered from COVID-19. A freely available public database, intended as a resource for researchers studying the immune response to SARS-CoV-2, is where the repertoires were released. Samples were obtained from the ongoing ImmuneRACE study (first 160 participants) and from 1,254 subjects provided by 6 global collaborators. The sample metadata nearly always contained a de-identified subject ID, COVID-19 status, age in years and sex. HLA class I and class II types, where available, came from metadata supplied by the sample provider rather than from assay-based typing. On the study overall, not on this receptor specifically: How much clinical and demographic metadata was included differed by source and by participant, and the metadata was provided uncurated.

Reading the germline V gene gives CDR1 SGHTA and CDR2 FQGTGA. From its cysteine to its phenylalanine, the CDR3 spans 19 amino acids. Kept here is only the CDR3 DNA, which spans 57 bases and is read in frame from base 1. Germline trimming amounts to 3 bases on V and 0 bases on J, with 12 as the count of junction bases outside the gene matches. With regard to this clone: Its antigen is not yet known. No base quality information exists; no much larger clone differs at one position.

One collaborating source in Seattle enrolled patients during active infection and followed them longitudinally through the course of disease. Collaborating institutions collected whole blood in K2EDTA tubes following their own protocols. For TCRbeta analysis, collaborators shipped samples as frozen whole blood, isolated PBMCs, or DNA extracted from either of those sample types. The immunoSEQ Assay, a bias-controlled multiplex PCR, was used to amplify TCRbeta CDR3 regions from genomic DNA. The paper's processing steps were these. The number of nucleated cells in each sample was estimated by amplification of reference gene primers within the assay. To quantify the absolute abundance of each unique TCRbeta CDR3 rearrangement, sequence reads were collapsed and filtered. For each sample, productive Simpson clonality was calculated as the square root of Simpson's diversity index across productive rearrangements. TCRdb retrieved this table from immuneACCESS and kept in-frame rearrangements only. Not all clones are present; in checked studies, unresolved V genes account for under half, and no reason is known for the remainder. V and J calls and clone size are those listed in that table; D and trimming were worked out from the DNA. For this sample the table gives roughly 200,000 clones, of which about 81% were detected only once. The ten most abundant clones make up approximately 8.1% of the sample.

This receptor chain uses TRBV7-3 and TRBJ2-1, with 9 bases in between that match TRBD2. The material sequenced was peripheral blood. The source of this sequence is a woman in her sixties with COVID-19, enrolled during active disease. Read as DNA, the sequence is TGTGCCAGCAGCTTTTTTAGCGGGGGCCCACCCTCCTCCTACAATGAGCAGTTCTTC. Its amino acids are CASSFFSGGPPSSYNEQFF.